This record covers a single TCR beta chain. Method: immunoSEQ multiplex PCR; TCRdb's copy keeps in-frame clones and lacks some. Of tens of thousands of clones listed, around nine tenths were seen once; the top ten hold about 0.4%. The sample belongs to a study of technical replicates of blood from a handful of donors. The CDR3 runs to 16 residues. Germline CDR1 MNHNS, CDR2 SASEGT. V was shortened by 3 bases and J by 4 bases, with 16 bases between the two germline ends. The rearrangement links TRBV6-1 to TRBJ1-5, with D possibly matching TRBD1 (5 bases). This sequence originates from a human donor in good health. What was sequenced was T cells isolated from PBMCs. CDR3 in amino acids: CASSDRQGLVNQPQHF. The CDR3 DNA reads TGTGCCAGCAGTGACCGCCAGGGCTTGGTAAATCAGCCCCAGCATTTT.